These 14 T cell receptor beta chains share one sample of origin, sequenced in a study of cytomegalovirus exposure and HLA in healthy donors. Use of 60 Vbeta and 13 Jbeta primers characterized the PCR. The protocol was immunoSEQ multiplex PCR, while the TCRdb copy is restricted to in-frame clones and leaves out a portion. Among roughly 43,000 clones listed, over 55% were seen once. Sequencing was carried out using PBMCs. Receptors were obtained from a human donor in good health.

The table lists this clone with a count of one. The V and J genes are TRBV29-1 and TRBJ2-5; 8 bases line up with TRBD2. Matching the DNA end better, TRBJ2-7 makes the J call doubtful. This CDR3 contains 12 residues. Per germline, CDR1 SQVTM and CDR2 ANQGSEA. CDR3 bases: TGCAGCGCGGGAGGGTCTGGGGGCGAGCAGTACTTC. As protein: CSAGGSGGEQYF.

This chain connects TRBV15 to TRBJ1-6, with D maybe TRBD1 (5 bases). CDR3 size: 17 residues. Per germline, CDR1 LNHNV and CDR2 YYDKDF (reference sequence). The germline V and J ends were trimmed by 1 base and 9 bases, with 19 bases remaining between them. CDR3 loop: CATSRVSGGISGSPLHF. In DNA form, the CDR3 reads TGTGCCACCAGCAGAGTTTCGGGGGGGATAAGTGGTTCACCCCTCCACTTT.

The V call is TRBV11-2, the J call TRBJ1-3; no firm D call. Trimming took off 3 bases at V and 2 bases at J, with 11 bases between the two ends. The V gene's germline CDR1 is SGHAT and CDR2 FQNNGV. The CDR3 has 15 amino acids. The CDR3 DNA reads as TGTGCCAGCAGCTTCAGCACAGTCACTGGAAACACCATATATTTT. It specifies CASSFSTVTGNTIYF.

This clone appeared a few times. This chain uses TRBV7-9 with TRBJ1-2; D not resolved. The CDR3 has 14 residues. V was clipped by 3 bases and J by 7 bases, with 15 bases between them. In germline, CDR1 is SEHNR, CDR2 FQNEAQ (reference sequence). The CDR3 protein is CASSFGQEYFGYTF. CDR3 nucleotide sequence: TGTGCCAGCAGCTTTGGCCAGGAATATTTTGGCTACACCTTC.

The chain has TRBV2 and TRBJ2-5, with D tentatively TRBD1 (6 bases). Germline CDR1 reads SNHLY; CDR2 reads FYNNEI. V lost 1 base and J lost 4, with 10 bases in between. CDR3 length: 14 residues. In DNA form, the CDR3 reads TGTGCCAGCAGTGAAGGGAGCAGGGGAGAGACCCAGTACTTC. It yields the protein CASSEGSRGETQYF.

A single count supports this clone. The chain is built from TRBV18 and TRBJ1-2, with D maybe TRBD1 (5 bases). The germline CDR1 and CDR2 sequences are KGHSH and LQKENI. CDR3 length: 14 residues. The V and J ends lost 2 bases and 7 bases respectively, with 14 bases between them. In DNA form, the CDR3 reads TGTGCCAGCTCACCAGACAGTCAATCCTTTGGCTACACCTTC. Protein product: CASSPDSQSFGYTF.

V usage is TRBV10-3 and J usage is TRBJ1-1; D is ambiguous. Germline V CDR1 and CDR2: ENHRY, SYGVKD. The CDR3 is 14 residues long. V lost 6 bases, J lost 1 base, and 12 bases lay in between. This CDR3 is CAISVGGRNTEAFF. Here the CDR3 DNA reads TGTGCCATCAGCGTCGGTGGGAGGAACACTGAAGCTTTCTTT.

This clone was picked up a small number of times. CDR3 nucleotide sequence: TGTGCCAGCAGTTACGACAGAGACTATGGCTACACCTTC. This sequence encodes CASSYDRDYGYTF. The rearrangement uses TRBV6-5 and TRBJ1-2, with a tentative D call TRBD1 (5 bases). Germline values: CDR1 MNHEY, CDR2 SVGAGI. The CDR3 is 13 amino acids. V shed 2 bases and J shed 3 bases, with 7 bases lying between them.

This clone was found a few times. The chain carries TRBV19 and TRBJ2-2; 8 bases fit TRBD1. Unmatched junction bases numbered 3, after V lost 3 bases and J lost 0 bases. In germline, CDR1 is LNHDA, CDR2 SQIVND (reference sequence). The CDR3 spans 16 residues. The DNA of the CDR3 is TGTGCCAGTAGTATCGGGGACAGGCCGAACACCGGGGAGCTGTTTTTT. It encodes CASSIGDRPNTGELFF.

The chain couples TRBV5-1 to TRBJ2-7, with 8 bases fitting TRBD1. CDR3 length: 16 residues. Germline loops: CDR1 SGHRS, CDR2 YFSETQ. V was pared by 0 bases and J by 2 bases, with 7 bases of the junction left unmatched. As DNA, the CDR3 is TGCGCCAGCAGCTTGGCCATAGGACAGGGCGCCTACGAGCAGTACTTC. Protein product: CASSLAIGQGAYEQYF.

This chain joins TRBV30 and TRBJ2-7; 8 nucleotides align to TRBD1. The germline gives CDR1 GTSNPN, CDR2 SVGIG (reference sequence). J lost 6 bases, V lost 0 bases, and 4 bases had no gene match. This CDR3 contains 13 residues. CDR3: CAWSVSQGAEQYF. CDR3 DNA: TGTGCCTGGAGTGTCAGCCAGGGGGCCGAGCAGTACTTC.

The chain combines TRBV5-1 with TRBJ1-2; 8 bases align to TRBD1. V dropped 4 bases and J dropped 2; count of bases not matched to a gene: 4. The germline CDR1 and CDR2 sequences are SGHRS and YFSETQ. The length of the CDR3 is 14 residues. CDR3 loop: CASSGTGENYGYTF. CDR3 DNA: TGCGCCAGCAGCGGGACAGGCGAAAACTATGGCTACACCTTC.

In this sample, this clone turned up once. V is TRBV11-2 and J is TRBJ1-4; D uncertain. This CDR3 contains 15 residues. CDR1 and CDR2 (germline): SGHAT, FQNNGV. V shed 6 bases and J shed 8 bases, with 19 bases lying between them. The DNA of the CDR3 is TGTGCCAGCAGATCTACAGCGGCAGGCGGGGAAAAACTGTTTTTT. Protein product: CASRSTAAGGEKLFF.

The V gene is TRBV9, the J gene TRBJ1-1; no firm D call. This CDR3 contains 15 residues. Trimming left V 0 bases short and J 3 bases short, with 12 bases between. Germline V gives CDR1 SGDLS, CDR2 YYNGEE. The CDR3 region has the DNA TGTGCCAGCAGCGTAGGCGGGTCTGTGGACACTGAAGCTTTCTTT. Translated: CASSVGGSVDTEAFF.